Shown below are 20 T cell receptor beta chains from a single sample sequenced in a study of blood T cell repertoires in COVID-19. Produced via immunoSEQ multiplex PCR; TCRdb's table is partial and in-frame only. The sample carries tens of thousands of clones, around nine tenths recorded once. Sequenced input: peripheral blood. The receptor set was obtained from a man aged 55 to 70 with acute or convalescent COVID-19.

The chain links TRBV5-1 to TRBJ2-1; 10 bases match TRBD2. The V gene's germline CDR1 is SGHRS and CDR2 YFSETQ. The CDR3 covers 15 residues. V dropped 6 bases and J dropped 6; count of bases not matched to a gene: 9. The CDR3 coding sequence is TGCGCCAGCACCCCTAGCGGGGGAGTGGGCAATGAGCAGTTCTTC. Translation gives CASTPSGGVGNEQFF.

This rearrangement joins TRBV2 to TRBJ1-1; 7 bases match TRBD1. Trimming at V came to 6 bases and at J to 5 bases, leaving 9 bases not matched to a gene. Per the germline V gene, CDR1 is SNHLY and CDR2 is FYNNEI. The CDR3 spans 14 residues. This CDR3 reads CASRDLGGGTEAFF. CDR3 bases: TGTGCCAGCAGGGATTTAGGGGGCGGGACTGAAGCTTTCTTT.

This chain joins TRBV5-4 and TRBJ2-2, with D possibly being TRBD2 (5 bases). The V end lost 4 bases, the J end lost 2 bases, and 9 bases lay between the germline ends. Germline V gene sequence: CDR1 SGHNT, CDR2 YYREEE (reference sequence). The CDR3 extends over 14 amino acids. The DNA of the CDR3 is TGTGCCAGCAGCCCGGGGTTAAACACCGGGGAGCTGTTTTTT. Residues: CASSPGLNTGELFF. Looking up the rest from reference TRBV5-4 and TRBJ2-2 gives the full variable domain: ETGVTQSPTHLIKTRGQQVTLRCSSQSGHNTVSWYQQALGQGPQFIFQYYREEENGRGNFPPRFSGLQFPNYSSELNVNALELDDSALYLCASSPGLNTGELFFGEGSRLTVL.

The chain combines TRBV6-6 with TRBJ2-2; 11 nucleotides line up with TRBD2. Looked up from germline, CDR1 is MNHNY and CDR2 is SVGAGI (reference sequence). V lost 6 bases and J lost 5; bases outside the gene matches: 8. The CDR3 has 16 amino acids. CDR3 in DNA: TGTGCCAGCAGGACATTAGCGGGGGGGCAAACCGGGGAGCTGTTTTTT. Amino acids: CASRTLAGGQTGELFF.

The chain joins TRBV5-6 to TRBJ1-3, with a tentative D call TRBD1 (5 bases). This CDR3 has 12 amino acids. V dropped 0 bases and J dropped 14 bases, with 12 bases sitting between them. Germline V lookup: CDR1 SGHDT, CDR2 YYEEEE. The CDR3 region has the DNA TGTGCCAGCAGCTTGGAACCCGGGGGACTATATTTT. Amino acid sequence: CASSLEPGGLYF. Full variable domain (missing parts from reference TRBV5-6 and TRBJ1-3): DAGVTQSPTHLIKTRGQQVTLRCSPKSGHDTVSWYQQALGQGPQFIFQYYEEEERQRGNFPDRFSGHQFPNYSSELNVNALLLGDSALYLCASSLEPGGLYFGEGSWLTVV.

The chain has TRBV4-2 and TRBJ1-2, with D perhaps matching TRBD1 (6 bases). Germline CDR1 reads LGHNA; CDR2 reads YNFKEQ. The V end was cut by 0 bases, the J end by 5 bases, with 13 bases between. The CDR3 covers 15 residues. CDR3 DNA: TGTGCCAGCAGCCAAGAGTCAGGGGTAGGGTATGGCTACACCTTC. Translating gives CASSQESGVGYGYTF.

The chain recombines TRBV28 with TRBJ1-5; weak D call: TRBD1 (6 bases). This CDR3 contains 16 residues. Germline V gives CDR1 MDHEN, CDR2 SYDVKM. Trimming left V 6 bases short and J 4 bases short, with 19 bases between. CDR3 nucleotides: TGTGCCAGCAGGCAGGTCAGGGGAGTTGGGAATCAGCCCCAGCATTTT. Translated, it gives CASRQVRGVGNQPQHF. The whole variable domain, remainder taken from reference TRBV28 and TRBJ1-5, is DVKVTQSSRYLVKRTGEKVFLECVQDMDHENMFWYRQDPGLGLRLIYFSYDVKMKEKGDIPEGYSVSREKKERFSLILESASTNQTSMYLCASRQVRGVGNQPQHFGDGTRLSIL.

This clone showed up just a few times. The rearrangement links TRBV12-3 or TRBV12-4 to TRBJ1-2; D is undetermined. This CDR3 is built from 13 residues. V lost 6 bases and J lost 7, with 15 bases in between. The CDR3 loop reads CASRPPVMIGYTF. The CDR3 coding sequence is TGTGCCAGCAGGCCACCGGTTATGATTGGCTACACCTTC.

CDR3 bases: TGTGCCAGTAGTCTGAATACGGGTAGCAATCAGCCCCAGCATTTT. It encodes CASSLNTGSNQPQHF. The V call is TRBV19, the J call TRBJ1-5, with D hard to call. Germline assignment: CDR1 LNHDA and CDR2 SQIVND (reference sequence). The CDR3 loop spans 15 amino acids. Trimming left V 5 bases short and J 0 bases short, with 11 bases between.

Only one count was recorded for this clone. DNA of the CDR3: TGCGCCAGCAGCTTGGGCGTACGGGGGACAGGGTCCCACGAGCAGTACTTC. It translates to CASSLGVRGTGSHEQYF. The rearrangement uses TRBV5-1 and TRBJ2-7, with TRBD1 identical over 9 bases. The V gene's germline CDR1 is SGHRS and CDR2 YFSETQ. With 0 bases clipped from V and 5 bases from J, the junction kept 12 bases outside the gene matches. The CDR3 consists of 17 residues.

The chain links TRBV18 to TRBJ2-7, with 12 bases that match TRBD1. Germline V gene data show CDR1 as KGHSH and CDR2 as LQKENI. With 2 bases clipped from V and 5 bases from J, the junction kept 4 bases outside the gene matches. The CDR3 consists of 15 residues. The CDR3 here is CASSPAGTGGHEQYF. The CDR3 coding sequence is TGTGCCAGCTCACCAGCCGGGACAGGGGGCCACGAGCAGTACTTC.

This chain uses TRBV5-1 with TRBJ1-1; TRBD1 aligns across 8 bases. The V segment lost 4 bases and the J segment 1 base; nucleotides outside the gene matches: 3. This CDR3 contains 14 residues. Per germline, CDR1 SGHRS and CDR2 YFSETQ. The CDR3 reads CASSVDRGNTEAFF. As DNA, the CDR3 is TGCGCCAGCAGCGTCGACAGGGGGAACACTGAAGCTTTCTTT.

The genes are TRBV2 and TRBJ1-1; D not resolved. Germline V gene lookup returns CDR1 SNHLY and CDR2 FYNNEI. This CDR3 region has 11 residues. With 4 bases removed from V and 4 bases from J, the gap between germline ends came to 4 bases. In DNA form, the CDR3 reads TGTGCCAGCAGTGTGGCCACTGAAGCTTTCTTT. This codes for CASSVATEAFF.

The chain couples TRBV5-6 to TRBJ2-1, with D tentatively TRBD2 (6 bases). Trimming cost V 3 bases and J 6 bases, with 10 bases left between them. The germline V gene has CDR1 SGHDT and CDR2 YYEEEE. The CDR3 is made up of 13 amino acids. CDR3 nucleotides: TGTGCCAGCAGCTGGGGGACTCTCAATGAGCAGTTCTTC. Its translation: CASSWGTLNEQFF.

V and J are TRBV15 and TRBJ2-7; 14 bases match TRBD2. CDR3 length equals 16 residues. In germline, CDR1 is LNHNV, CDR2 YYDKDF (reference sequence). V lost 0 bases and J lost 4; bases outside the gene matches: 2. In DNA, the CDR3 is TGTGCCACCAGCAGAGAGGGGACTAGCGGGAGTTACGAGCAGTACTTC. Residues: CATSREGTSGSYEQYF.

The chain uses TRBV4-1 and TRBJ2-5; TRBD2 matches at 8 bases. The CDR3 has 17 residues. Germline lookup yields CDR1 MGHRA and CDR2 YSYEKL. V gave up 1 base and J gave up 4 bases; unmatched junction bases: 11. CDR3 DNA sequence: TGCGCCAGCAGCCAAGTGTTATCAGCGGGAGACGGAGAGACCCAGTACTTC. This codes for CASSQVLSAGDGETQYF.

The chain carries TRBV20-1 and TRBJ2-5, with D possibly being TRBD1 (5 bases). From germline, CDR1 is DFQATT and CDR2 SNEGSKA (reference sequence). With 3 bases removed from V and 2 bases from J, the gap between germline ends came to 10 bases. This CDR3 spans 13 amino acids. In DNA, the CDR3 is TGCAGTGCTAGTAGGGGTTTGCAAGAGACCCAGTACTTC. This encodes CSASRGLQETQYF.

This chain uses TRBV27 with TRBJ2-7; maybe TRBD1 (6 bases). Deletions cut 0 bases from V and 0 bases from J, with 9 bases between. The CDR3 consists of 15 residues. CDR1 is MNHEY and CDR2 is SMNVEV in the germline V gene (reference sequence). The CDR3 bases are TGTGCCAGCAGTTTATCGACAGGCAACTCCTACGAGCAGTACTTC. Protein product: CASSLSTGNSYEQYF.

The chain has TRBV6-5 and TRBJ2-7, with D uncertain. V was pared by 0 bases and J by 3 bases, with 15 bases between. This CDR3 is built from 16 residues. Germline V CDR1 and CDR2: MNHEY, SVGAGI. The CDR3, as DNA: TGTGCCAGCAGTTACTCGAAACACAATCCCCTCTACGAGCAGTACTTC. Its protein product is CASSYSKHNPLYEQYF.

This chain links TRBV28 with TRBJ1-2; 8 bases map to TRBD1. V gave up 1 base and J gave up 2 bases; unmatched junction bases: 3. The CDR3 length is 15 residues. CDR1 and CDR2 from the germline V gene are MDHEN and SYDVKM. CDR3 region: CASSLLAGGNYGYTF. The CDR3 region has the DNA TGTGCCAGCAGTTTATTGGCAGGGGGCAACTATGGCTACACCTTC.